Below, 11 T cell receptor beta chains from the same sample are listed, as sequenced in a study of glioma-infiltrating T cells after dendritic cell vaccination. Repertoires were generated with immunoSEQ multiplex PCR, while TCRdb's copy carries only in-frame clones and drops some. This table holds 72,000 or so clones, around 86% found once. Time point given: after dendritic cell vaccination, including at tumor progression/relapse. The sequences come from blood, collected after dendritic cell vaccination. The receptors stem from a human donor with glioblastoma.

The chain joins TRBV4-1 to TRBJ2-3; TRBD2 agrees at 14 bases. Germline V lookup: CDR1 MGHRA, CDR2 YSYEKL. J gave up 3 bases and V 5 bases, and 7 bases lay outside the gene matches. The CDR3 is 17 residues long. In nucleotides, the CDR3 is TGCGCCAGCAGCTCCCGACTAGCGGGGGGGACTACAGATACGCAGTATTTT. As protein: CASSSRLAGGTTDTQYF.

The chain is built from TRBV4-3 and TRBJ1-2, with D possibly matching TRBD1 (6 bases). The CDR3 sequence is 16 residues long. The ends were cut back, 0 bases at V and 4 bases at J, with 15 bases in the middle. Germline CDR1 reads LGHNA; CDR2 reads YSLEER. CDR3 protein: CASSQDWQGKGYGYTF. The CDR3 region has the DNA TGCGCCAGCAGCCAAGATTGGCAGGGGAAGGGCTATGGCTACACCTTC.

This rearrangement joins TRBV6-6 to TRBJ1-2; D remains ambiguous. V was pared by 4 bases and J by 4 bases, with 16 bases between. Germline V gene sequence: CDR1 MNHNY, CDR2 SVGAGI (reference sequence). This CDR3 has 15 amino acids. In DNA, the CDR3 is TGTGCCAGCAGTTCGGCACCAGGTACCGGCTATGGCTACACCTTC. It codes for CASSSAPGTGYGYTF.

The chain employs TRBV2 and TRBJ2-7; D perhaps matches TRBD1 (6 bases). Germline V gene lookup returns CDR1 SNHLY and CDR2 FYNNEI. The CDR3 is 13 amino acids. V was trimmed by 7 bases and J by 0 bases, leaving 10 bases between them. The CDR3 is CASTSDSSYEQYF. CDR3 coding DNA: TGTGCCAGCACGTCGGACAGCTCCTACGAGCAGTACTTC.

The rearrangement joins TRBV4-1 to TRBJ1-2; TRBD1 aligns across 9 bases. The germline gives CDR1 MGHRA, CDR2 YSYEKL. The CDR3 consists of 14 residues. Trimming cost V 4 bases and J 1 base; bases outside gene matches: 1. As DNA, the CDR3 is TGCGCCAGCAGCCGACAGGGGGATAACTATGGCTACACCTTC. Amino acid sequence: CASSRQGDNYGYTF.

CDR3 bases: TGCAGCGTCGGCGGCTGGACACCCAACACTGAAGCTTTCTTT. Residues: CSVGGWTPNTEAFF. The gene calls are TRBV29-1 and TRBJ1-1; D may be TRBD1 (5 bases). Germline V gene lookup returns CDR1 SQVTM and CDR2 ANQGSEA. The CDR3 sequence is 14 residues long. The V gene lost 6 bases and the J gene lost 2 bases, with 16 bases spanning the gap. Variable domain in full (rest from reference TRBV29-1 and TRBJ1-1): SAVISQKPSRDICQRGTSLTIQCQVDSQVTMMFWYRQQPGQSLTLIATANQGSEATYESGFVIDKFPISRPNLTFSTLTVSNMSPEDSSIYLCSVGGWTPNTEAFFGQGTRLTVV.

The chain links TRBV6-5 to TRBJ2-7, with a possible D match to TRBD2 (5 bases). This CDR3 is built from 12 residues. Trimming left V 5 bases short and J 6 bases short, with 11 bases between. The germline V gene has CDR1 MNHEY and CDR2 SVGAGI. CDR3 nucleotides: TGTGCCAGCAGTCCAACAGAGGGCGAGCAGTACTTC. Translated, it gives CASSPTEGEQYF.

The chain carries TRBV14 and TRBJ2-1; 16 positions match TRBD2. CDR1 is SGHDN, CDR2 FVKESK, per germline. The CDR3 runs 22 residues. V lost 1 base, J lost 0 bases, and 12 bases stayed unmatched. Written as DNA, the CDR3 is TGTGCCAGCAGCCAAGGGTTATGGTGGGGACTAGCGGGGGGGAGCTCCTACAATGAGCAGTTCTTC. Translating gives CASSQGLWWGLAGGSSYNEQFF.

V gene TRBV10-3 combines with J gene TRBJ2-1; 7 nucleotides agree with TRBD1. Germline V lookup: CDR1 ENHRY, CDR2 SYGVKD. The CDR3 is 15 amino acids. The ends lost 10 bases at V and 8 bases at J; junction bases unmatched: 17. CDR3 DNA: TGTGCCACTCGAGAGGGGGCCTCGCCCCGCTATGAGCAGTTCTTC. Protein: CATREGASPRYEQFF.

In this sample, this clone turned up once. The genes are TRBV5-4 and TRBJ1-4; 7 nucleotides agree with TRBD1. The CDR3 sequence is 15 residues long. Germline values: CDR1 SGHNT, CDR2 YYREEE (reference sequence). Trimming took 6 bases from V and 6 from J; bases not matched to a gene: 11. This CDR3 reads CASTPGAGGYEKLFF. CDR3 nucleotides: TGTGCCAGCACTCCGGGCGCAGGGGGTTATGAAAAACTGTTTTTT.

DNA of the CDR3: TGTGCCGTAGGGAGAGGGGATACGCAGTATTTT. The encoded protein is CAVGRGDTQYF. The V call is TRBV6-5, the J call TRBJ2-3, with D possibly being TRBD2 (5 bases). The CDR3 spans 11 residues. Trimming stripped 11 bases from V and 6 bases from J, with 12 bases between. From germline, CDR1 is MNHEY and CDR2 SVGAGI.